This T cell receptor (beta chain) was documented in a study of blood T cells in healthy people across ages. A second roughly 7 to 12 cycle PCR used barcoded and J-beta primers. Every cDNA molecule bore a tag from a template-switch adaptor containing 12 random nucleotides. TCRdb re-called the 5' RACE reads through MiXCR, storing one row per CDR3 protein. This table has nearly 800,000 distinct CDR3 sequences, 25% appearing once. Every sample gave at least 5.5 micrograms of total RNA when it was extracted. This clonotype was seen more than once but under ten times. The CDR3 runs to 17 residues. Germline V gives CDR1 MGHRA, CDR2 YSYEKL. Trimming at V came to 2 bases and at J to 2 bases, leaving 5 bases not matched to a gene. This sample also appeared in a second study, on T cells of mothers and their children. From that paper: Donation involved a few healthy Caucasian mothers and the six children that they had.

V and J are TRBV4-1 and TRBJ2-1; the match to TRBD2 covers 11 bases. This sequence was found in a boy aged 5-17 years in good health. Sequenced: blood. This CDR3 reads CASSQTPTSGAYNEQFF. CDR3 DNA: TGCGCCAGCAGCCAAACCCCGACTAGCGGGGCCTACAATGAGCAGTTCTTC.